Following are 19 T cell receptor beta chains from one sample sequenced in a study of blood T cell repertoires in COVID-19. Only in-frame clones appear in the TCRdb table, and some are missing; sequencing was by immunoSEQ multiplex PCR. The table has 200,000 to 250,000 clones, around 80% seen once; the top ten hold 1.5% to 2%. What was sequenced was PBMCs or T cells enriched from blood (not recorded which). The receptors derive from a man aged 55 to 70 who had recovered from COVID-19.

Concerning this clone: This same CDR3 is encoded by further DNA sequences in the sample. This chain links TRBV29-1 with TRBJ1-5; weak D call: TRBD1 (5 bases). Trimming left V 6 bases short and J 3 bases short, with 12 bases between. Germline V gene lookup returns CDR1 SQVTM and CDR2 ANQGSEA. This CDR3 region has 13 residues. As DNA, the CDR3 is TGCAGCGTAGGAGACAGTTACAATCAGCCCCAGCATTTT. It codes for CSVGDSYNQPQHF.

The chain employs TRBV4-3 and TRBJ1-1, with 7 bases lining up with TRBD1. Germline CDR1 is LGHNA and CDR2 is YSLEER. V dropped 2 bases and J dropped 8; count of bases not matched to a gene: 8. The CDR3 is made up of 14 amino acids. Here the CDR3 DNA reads TGCGCCAGCAGCCAATTGTCCGACAGGGTAGAAGCTTTCTTT. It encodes CASSQLSDRVEAFF.

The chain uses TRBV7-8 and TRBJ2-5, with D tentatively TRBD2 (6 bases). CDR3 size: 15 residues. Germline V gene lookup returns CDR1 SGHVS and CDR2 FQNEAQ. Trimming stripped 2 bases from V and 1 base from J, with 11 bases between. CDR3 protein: CASSLRGGGQETQYF. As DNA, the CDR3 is TGTGCCAGCAGCTTAAGGGGAGGCGGCCAAGAGACCCAGTACTTC.

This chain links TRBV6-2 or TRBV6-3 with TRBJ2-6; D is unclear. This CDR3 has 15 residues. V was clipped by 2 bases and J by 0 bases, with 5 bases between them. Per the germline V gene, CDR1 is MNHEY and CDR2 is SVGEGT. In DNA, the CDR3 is TGTGCCAGCAGTTACGAGGCCTCTGGGGCCAACGTCCTGACTTTC. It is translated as CASSYEASGANVLTF.

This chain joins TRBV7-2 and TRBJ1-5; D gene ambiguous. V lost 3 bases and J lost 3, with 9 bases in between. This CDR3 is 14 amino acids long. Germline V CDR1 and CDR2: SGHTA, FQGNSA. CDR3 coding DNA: TGTGCCAGCAGCTTGGCCCCAACCAATCAGCCCCAGCATTTT. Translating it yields CASSLAPTNQPQHF.

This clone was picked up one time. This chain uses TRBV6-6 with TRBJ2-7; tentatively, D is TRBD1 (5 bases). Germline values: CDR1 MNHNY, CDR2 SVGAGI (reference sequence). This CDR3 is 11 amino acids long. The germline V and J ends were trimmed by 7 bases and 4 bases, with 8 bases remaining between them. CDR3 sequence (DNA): TGTGCCAGCACCCAGGGTTACGAGCAGTACTTC. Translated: CASTQGYEQYF.

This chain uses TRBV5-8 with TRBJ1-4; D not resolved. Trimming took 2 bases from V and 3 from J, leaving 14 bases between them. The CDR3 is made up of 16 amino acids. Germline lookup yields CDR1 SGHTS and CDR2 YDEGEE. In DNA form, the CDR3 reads TGTGCCAGCAGCTTTAACTTGATGTGGTCTAATGAAAAACTGTTTTTT. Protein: CASSFNLMWSNEKLFF.

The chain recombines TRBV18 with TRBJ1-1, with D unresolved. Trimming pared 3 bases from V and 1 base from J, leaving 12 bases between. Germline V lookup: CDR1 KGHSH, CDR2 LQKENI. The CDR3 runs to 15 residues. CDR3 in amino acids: CASSPAGGWNTEAFF. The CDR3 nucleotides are TGTGCCAGCTCACCTGCGGGTGGTTGGAACACTGAAGCTTTCTTT.

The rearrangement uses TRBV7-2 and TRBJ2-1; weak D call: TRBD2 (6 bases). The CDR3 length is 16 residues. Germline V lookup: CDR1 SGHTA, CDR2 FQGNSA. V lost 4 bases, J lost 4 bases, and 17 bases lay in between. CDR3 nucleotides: TGTGCCAGCAGCTCTAGCCTGGGGGGAAATTACAATGAGCAGTTCTTC. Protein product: CASSSSLGGNYNEQFF.

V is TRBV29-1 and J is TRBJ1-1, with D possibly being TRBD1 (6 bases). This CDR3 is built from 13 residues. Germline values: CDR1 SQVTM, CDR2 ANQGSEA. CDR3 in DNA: TGCACTATCTTCGGGGCAGGGGAAACTGAAGCTTTCTTT. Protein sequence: CTIFGAGETEAFF.

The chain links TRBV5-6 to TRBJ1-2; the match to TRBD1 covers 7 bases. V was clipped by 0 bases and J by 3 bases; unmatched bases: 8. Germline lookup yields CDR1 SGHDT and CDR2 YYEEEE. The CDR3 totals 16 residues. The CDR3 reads CASSLVGAGTDYGYTF. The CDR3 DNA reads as TGTGCCAGCAGCTTGGTCGGGGCCGGGACAGACTATGGCTACACCTTC.

The CDR3 coding sequence is TGTGCCAGCAGCAACACGGACAGGAACTCCTACGAGCAGTACTTC. It is translated as CASSNTDRNSYEQYF. The chain links TRBV11-3 to TRBJ2-7; 7 bases agree with TRBD1. The CDR3 is 15 residues long. Germline loops: CDR1 SGHNT, CDR2 YENEEA. J was trimmed by 0 bases and V by 5 bases; bases with no gene match: 7.

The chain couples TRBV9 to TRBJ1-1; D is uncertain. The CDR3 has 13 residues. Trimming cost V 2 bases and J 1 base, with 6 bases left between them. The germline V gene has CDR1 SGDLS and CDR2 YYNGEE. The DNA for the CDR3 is TGTGCCAGCAGCGTCCACACGAACACTGAAGCTTTCTTT. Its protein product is CASSVHTNTEAFF.

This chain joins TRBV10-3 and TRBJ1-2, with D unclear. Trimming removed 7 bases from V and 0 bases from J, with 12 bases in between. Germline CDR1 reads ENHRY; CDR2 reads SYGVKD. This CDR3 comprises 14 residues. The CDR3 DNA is TGTGCCATCATAACCGAGAGTCCTAACTATGGCTACACCTTC. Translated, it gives CAIITESPNYGYTF.

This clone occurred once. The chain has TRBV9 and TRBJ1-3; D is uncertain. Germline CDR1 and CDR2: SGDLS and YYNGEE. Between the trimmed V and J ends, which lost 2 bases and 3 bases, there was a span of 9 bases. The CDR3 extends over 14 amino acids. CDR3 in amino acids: CASSVLPSGNTIYF. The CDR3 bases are TGTGCCAGCAGCGTTCTCCCGAGTGGAAACACCATATATTTT.

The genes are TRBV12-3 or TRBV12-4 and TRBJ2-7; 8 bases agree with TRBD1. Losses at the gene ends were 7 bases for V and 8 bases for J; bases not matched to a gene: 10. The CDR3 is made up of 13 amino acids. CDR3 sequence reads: CASTRGQALKQYF. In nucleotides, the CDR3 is TGTGCCAGCACCCGGGGACAGGCTTTGAAGCAGTACTTC.

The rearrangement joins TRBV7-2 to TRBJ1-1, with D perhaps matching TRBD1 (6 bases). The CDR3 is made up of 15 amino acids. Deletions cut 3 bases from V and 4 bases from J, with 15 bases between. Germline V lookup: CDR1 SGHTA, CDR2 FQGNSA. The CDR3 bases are TGTGCCAGCAGCTTGTTGGGGGCGCCGAGCACTGAAGCTTTCTTT. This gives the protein CASSLLGAPSTEAFF.

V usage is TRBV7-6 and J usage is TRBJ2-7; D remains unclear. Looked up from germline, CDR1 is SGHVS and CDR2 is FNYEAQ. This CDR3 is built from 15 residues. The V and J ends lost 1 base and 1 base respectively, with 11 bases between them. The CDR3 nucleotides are TGTGCCAGCAGCTTAGAGTTTGGGCAGTCCTACGAGCAGTACTTC. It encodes CASSLEFGQSYEQYF.

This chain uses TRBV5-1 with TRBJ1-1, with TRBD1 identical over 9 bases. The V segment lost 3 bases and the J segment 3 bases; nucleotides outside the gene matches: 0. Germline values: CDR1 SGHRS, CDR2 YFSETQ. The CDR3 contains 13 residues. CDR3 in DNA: TGCGCCAGCAGCTGGGACAGGGACACTGAAGCTTTCTTT. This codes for CASSWDRDTEAFF.